This T cell receptor beta chain was recovered during a study of control samples from healthy donors and cancer patients. Some clones are missing from TCRdb's copy, which holds only in-frame ones; the method was immunoSEQ multiplex PCR. The repertoire includes 50,000 to 65,000 clones, 90% of them detected once, and roughly 1.2% sits in the top ten. The sample was PBMCs. This clonotype was sampled from a woman between 50 and 59 years old with colorectal cancer.

The CDR3 region is CSVEGPGTGGAVETQYF. The CDR3 bases are TGCAGCGTTGAAGGGCCTGGCACAGGTGGAGCTGTTGAGACCCAGTACTTC. The V call is TRBV29-1, the J call TRBJ2-5; the D gene is possibly TRBD1 (5 bases). The CDR3 has 17 residues. The germline CDR1 and CDR2 sequences are SQVTM and ANQGSEA. The V end was cut by 1 base, the J end by 5 bases, with 23 bases between.